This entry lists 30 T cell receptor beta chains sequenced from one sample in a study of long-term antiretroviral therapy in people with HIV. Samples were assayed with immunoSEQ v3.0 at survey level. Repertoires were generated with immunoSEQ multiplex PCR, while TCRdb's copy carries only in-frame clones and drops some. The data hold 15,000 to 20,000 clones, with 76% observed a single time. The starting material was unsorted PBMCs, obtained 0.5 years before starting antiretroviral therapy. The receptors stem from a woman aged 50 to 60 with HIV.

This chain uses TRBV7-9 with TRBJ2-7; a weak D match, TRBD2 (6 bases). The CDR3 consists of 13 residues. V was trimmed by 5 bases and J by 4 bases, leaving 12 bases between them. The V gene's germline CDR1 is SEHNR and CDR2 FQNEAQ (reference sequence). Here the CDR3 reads CASSPGLPYEQYV. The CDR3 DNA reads TGTGCCAGCAGCCCGGGACTTCCTTACGAGCAGTACGTC.

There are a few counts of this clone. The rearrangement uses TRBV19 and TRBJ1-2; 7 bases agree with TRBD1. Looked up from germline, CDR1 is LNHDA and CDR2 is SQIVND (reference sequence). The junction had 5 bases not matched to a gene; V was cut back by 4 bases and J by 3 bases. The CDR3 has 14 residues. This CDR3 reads CASSTRQGYYGYTF. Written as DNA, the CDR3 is TGTGCCAGTAGTACCCGACAGGGCTACTATGGCTACACCTTC.

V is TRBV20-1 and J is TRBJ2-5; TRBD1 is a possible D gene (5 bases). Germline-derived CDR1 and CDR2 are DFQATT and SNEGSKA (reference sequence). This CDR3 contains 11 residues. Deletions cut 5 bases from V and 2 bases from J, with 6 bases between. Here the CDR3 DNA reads TGCAGTGCTTCAGGGCAAGAGACCCAGTACTTC. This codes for CSASGQETQYF.

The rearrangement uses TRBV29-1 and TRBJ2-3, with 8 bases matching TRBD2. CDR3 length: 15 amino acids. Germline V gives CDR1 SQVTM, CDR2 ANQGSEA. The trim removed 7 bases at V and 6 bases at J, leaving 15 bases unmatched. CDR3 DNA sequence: TGCAGCGCACACCGTATAGCGGGCGGGGGGGATACGCAGTATTTT. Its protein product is CSAHRIAGGGDTQYF.

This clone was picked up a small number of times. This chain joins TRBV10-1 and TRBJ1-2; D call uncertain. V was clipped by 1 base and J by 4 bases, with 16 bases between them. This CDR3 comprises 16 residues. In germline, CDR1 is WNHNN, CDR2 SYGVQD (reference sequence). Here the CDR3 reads CASSEYMRDSGYGYTF. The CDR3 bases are TGCGCCAGCAGTGAGTATATGAGGGATTCGGGCTATGGCTACACCTTC.

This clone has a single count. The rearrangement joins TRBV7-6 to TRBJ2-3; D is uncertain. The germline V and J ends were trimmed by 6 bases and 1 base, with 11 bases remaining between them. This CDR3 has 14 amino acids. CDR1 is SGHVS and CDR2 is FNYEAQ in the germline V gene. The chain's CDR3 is CASRLHEGTDTQYF. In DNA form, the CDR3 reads TGTGCCAGCAGGTTACACGAGGGCACAGATACGCAGTATTTT.

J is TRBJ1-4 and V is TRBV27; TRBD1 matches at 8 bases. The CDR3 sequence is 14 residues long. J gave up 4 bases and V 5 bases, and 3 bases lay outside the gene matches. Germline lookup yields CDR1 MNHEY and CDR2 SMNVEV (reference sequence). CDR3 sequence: CASSRDRNNEKLFF. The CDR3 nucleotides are TGTGCCAGCAGTCGGGACAGGAATAATGAAAAACTGTTTTTT.

CDR3 in amino acids: CASSQPESAAGNTIYF. The CDR3 DNA is TGTGCCAGCAGCCAACCCGAGAGTGCGGCTGGAAACACCATATATTTT. The chain carries TRBV14 and TRBJ1-3; D is unclear. V was clipped by 2 bases and J by 2 bases, with 13 bases between them. CDR3 length equals 16 residues. The germline CDR1 and CDR2 sequences are SGHDN and FVKESK.

The CDR3 sequence: CASSPSFGVYEQYF. CDR3 nucleotides: TGTGCCAGCAGCCCTTCTTTTGGGGTGTACGAGCAGTACTTC. The V call is TRBV7-6, the J call TRBJ2-7; D ambiguous. There are 14 residues in the CDR3. Germline CDR1 and CDR2: SGHVS and FNYEAQ. Trimming cost V 5 bases and J 4 bases, with 15 bases left between them.

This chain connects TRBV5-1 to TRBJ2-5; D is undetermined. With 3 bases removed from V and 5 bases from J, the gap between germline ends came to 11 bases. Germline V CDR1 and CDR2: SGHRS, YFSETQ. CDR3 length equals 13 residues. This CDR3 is CASSWVSWETQYF. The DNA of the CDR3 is TGCGCCAGCAGCTGGGTTTCGTGGGAGACCCAGTACTTC. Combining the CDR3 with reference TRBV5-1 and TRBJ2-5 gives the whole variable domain KAGVTQTPRYLIKTRGQQVTLSCSPISGHRSVSWYQQTPGQGLQFLFEYFSETQRNKGNFPGRFSGRQFSNSRSEMNVSTLELGDSALYLCASSWVSWETQYFGPGTRLLVL.

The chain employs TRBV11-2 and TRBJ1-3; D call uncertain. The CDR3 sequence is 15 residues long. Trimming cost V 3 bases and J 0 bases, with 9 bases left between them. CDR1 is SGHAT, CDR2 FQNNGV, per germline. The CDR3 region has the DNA TGTGCCAGCAGCTTCGGGCAGGTCTCTGGAAACACCATATATTTT. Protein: CASSFGQVSGNTIYF.

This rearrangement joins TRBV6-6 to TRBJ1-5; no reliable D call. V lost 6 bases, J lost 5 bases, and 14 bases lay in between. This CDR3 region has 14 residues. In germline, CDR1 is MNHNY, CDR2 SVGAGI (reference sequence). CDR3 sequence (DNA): TGTGCCAGCAGACCCCCGGATAACTATCAGCCCCAGCATTTT. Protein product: CASRPPDNYQPQHF.

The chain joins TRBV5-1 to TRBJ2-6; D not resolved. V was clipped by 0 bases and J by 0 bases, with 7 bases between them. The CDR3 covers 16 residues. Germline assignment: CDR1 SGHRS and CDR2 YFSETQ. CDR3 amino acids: CASSLDGVSGANVLTF. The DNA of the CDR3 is TGCGCCAGCAGCTTGGACGGAGTCTCTGGGGCCAACGTCCTGACTTTC.

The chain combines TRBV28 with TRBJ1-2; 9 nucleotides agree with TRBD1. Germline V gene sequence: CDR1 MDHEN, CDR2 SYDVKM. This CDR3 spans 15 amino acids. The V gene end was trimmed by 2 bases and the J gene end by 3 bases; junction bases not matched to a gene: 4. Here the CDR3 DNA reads TGTGCCAGCAGTTTACCGGGACAGGGCGACTATGGCTACACCTTC. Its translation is CASSLPGQGDYGYTF.

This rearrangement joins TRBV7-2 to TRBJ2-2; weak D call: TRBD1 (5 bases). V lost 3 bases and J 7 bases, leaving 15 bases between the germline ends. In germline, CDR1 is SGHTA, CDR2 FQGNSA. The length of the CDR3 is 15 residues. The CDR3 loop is CASSFLGQGIGELFF. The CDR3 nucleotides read TGTGCCAGCAGCTTCCTTGGGCAGGGAATCGGGGAGCTGTTTTTT. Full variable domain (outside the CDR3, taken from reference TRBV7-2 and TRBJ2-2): GAGVSQSPSNKVTEKGKDVELRCDPISGHTALYWYRQSLGQGLEFLIYFQGNSAPDKSGLPSDRFSAERTGGSVSTLTIQRTQQEDSAVYLCASSFLGQGIGELFFGEGSRLTVL.

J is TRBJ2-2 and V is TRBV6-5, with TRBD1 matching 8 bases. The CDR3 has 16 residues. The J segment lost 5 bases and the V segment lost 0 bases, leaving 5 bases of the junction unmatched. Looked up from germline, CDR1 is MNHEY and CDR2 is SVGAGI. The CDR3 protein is CASSYSGRGHTGELFF. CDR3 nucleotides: TGTGCCAGCAGTTACTCCGGCAGGGGGCATACCGGGGAGCTGTTTTTT.

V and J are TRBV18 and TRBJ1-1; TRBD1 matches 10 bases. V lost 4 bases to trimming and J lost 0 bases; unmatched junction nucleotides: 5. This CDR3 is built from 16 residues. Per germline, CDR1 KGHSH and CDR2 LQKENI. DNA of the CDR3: TGTGCCAGCTCACGGGGGGACAGGGGCCTGAACACTGAAGCTTTCTTT. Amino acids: CASSRGDRGLNTEAFF.

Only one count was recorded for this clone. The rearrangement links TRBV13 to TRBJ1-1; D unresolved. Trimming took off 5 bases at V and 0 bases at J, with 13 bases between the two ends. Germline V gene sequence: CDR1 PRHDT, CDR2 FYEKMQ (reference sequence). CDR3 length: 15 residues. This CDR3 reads CASSPQAAMNTEAFF. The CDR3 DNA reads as TGTGCCAGCAGCCCCCAGGCGGCTATGAACACTGAAGCTTTCTTT.

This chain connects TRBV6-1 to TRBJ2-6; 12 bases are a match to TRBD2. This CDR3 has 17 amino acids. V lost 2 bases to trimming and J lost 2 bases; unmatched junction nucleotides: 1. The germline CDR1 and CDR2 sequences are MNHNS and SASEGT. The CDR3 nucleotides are TGTGCCAGCAGTGAACTAGCGGGGGGGCCTGGGGCCAACGTCCTGACTTTC. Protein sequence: CASSELAGGPGANVLTF.

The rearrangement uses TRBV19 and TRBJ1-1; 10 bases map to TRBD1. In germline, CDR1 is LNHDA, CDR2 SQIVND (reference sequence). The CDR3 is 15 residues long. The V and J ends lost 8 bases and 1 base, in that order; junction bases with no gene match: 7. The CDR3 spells CASGERDRGNTEAFF. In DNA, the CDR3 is TGTGCCAGTGGGGAGAGGGACAGGGGGAACACTGAAGCTTTCTTT.

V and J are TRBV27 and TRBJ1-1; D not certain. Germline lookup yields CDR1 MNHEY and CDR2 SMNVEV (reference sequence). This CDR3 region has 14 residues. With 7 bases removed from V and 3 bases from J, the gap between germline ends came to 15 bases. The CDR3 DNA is TGTGCCAGCACCTTCCGGAACGTTGACACTGAAGCTTTCTTT. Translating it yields CASTFRNVDTEAFF.

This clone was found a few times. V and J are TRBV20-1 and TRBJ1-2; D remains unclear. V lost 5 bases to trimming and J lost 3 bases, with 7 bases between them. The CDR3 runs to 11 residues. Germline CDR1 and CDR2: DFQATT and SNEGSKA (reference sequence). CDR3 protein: CSAPPDYGYTF. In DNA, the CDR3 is TGCAGTGCTCCGCCTGACTATGGCTACACCTTC.

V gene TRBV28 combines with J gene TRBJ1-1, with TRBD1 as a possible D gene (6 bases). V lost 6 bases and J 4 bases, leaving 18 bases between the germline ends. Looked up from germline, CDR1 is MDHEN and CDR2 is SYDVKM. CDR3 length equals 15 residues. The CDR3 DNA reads TGTGCCAGCAGAATATTAAACAGGGAAGGCACTGAAGCTTTCTTT. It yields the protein CASRILNREGTEAFF.

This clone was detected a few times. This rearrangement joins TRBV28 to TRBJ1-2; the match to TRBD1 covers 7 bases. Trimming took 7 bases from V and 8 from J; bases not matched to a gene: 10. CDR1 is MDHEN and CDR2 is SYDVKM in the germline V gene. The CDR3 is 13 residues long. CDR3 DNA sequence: TGTGCCAGCACCGAGACAGGGCGGGAGGGCTACACCTTC. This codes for CASTETGREGYTF.

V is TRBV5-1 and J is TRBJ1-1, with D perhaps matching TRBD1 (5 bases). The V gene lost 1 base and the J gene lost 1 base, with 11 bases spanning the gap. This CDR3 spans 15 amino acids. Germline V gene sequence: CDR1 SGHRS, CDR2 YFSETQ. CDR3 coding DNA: TGCGCCAGCAGCTTGATTGAAGGGGCGAACACTGAAGCTTTCTTT. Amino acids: CASSLIEGANTEAFF.

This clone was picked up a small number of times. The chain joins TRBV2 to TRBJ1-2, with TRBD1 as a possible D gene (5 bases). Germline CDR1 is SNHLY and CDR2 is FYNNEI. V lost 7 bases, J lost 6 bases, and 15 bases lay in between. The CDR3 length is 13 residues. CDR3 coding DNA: TGTGCCAGCACGCGCAGGGAGGAAGATGGCTACACCTTC. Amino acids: CASTRREEDGYTF.

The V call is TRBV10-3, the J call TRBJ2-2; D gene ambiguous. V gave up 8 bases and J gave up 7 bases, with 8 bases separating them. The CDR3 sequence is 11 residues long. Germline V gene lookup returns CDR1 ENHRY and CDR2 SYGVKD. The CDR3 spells CAISPRGELFF. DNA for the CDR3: TGTGCCATCTCCCCCCGCGGGGAGCTGTTTTTT.

CDR3 region: CASSLLITGTRANYGYTF. The CDR3, as DNA: TGTGCCAGCAGCTTACTTATTACCGGGACACGGGCGAACTATGGCTACACCTTC. This chain joins TRBV5-5 and TRBJ1-2, with D perhaps TRBD1 (6 bases). Germline assignment: CDR1 SGHKS and CDR2 YYEKEE (reference sequence). V was trimmed by 2 bases and J by 2 bases, leaving 22 bases between them. The CDR3 totals 18 residues.

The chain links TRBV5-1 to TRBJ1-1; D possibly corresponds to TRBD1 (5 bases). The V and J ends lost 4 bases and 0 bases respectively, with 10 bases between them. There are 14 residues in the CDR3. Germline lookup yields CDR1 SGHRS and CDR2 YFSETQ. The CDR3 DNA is TGCGCCAGCAGCGGGACGGGGATGAACACTGAAGCTTTCTTT. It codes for CASSGTGMNTEAFF.

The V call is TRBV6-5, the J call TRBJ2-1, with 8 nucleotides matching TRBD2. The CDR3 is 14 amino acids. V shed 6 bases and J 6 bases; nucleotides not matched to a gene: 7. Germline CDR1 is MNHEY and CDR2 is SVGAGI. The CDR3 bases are TGTGCCAGCAGGCGGGGGGCGCCCAGCAATGAGCAGTTCTTC. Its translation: CASRRGAPSNEQFF.